This T cell receptor (beta chain) was identified during a study of blood T cell repertoires in COVID-19. For the study at large: From T cells, B-cell-depleted T cells, or PBMCs came the material, which was cDNA or gDNA.

A word on this clone: Other DNA sequences from this sample encode an identical CDR3 as well.

The protocol was immunoSEQ multiplex PCR, while the TCRdb copy is restricted to in-frame clones and leaves out a portion. Of 300,000 to 500,000 clones in the sample, approximately 87% were seen once. The V gene's germline CDR1 is LNHDA and CDR2 SQIVND (reference sequence). Trimming at V came to 4 bases and at J to 1 base, leaving 0 bases not matched to a gene. The CDR3 loop spans 14 amino acids. The V and J genes are TRBV19 and TRBJ1-5; 8 bases map to TRBD1. The sequenced sample consisted of PBMCs or T cells enriched from blood (not recorded which). The TCR originated in a woman aged 25-40 years with acute COVID-19. CDR3 sequence (DNA): TGTGCCAGTAGTAGGGACAGGAGCAATCAGCCCCAGCATTTT. This translates into CASSRDRSNQPQHF.